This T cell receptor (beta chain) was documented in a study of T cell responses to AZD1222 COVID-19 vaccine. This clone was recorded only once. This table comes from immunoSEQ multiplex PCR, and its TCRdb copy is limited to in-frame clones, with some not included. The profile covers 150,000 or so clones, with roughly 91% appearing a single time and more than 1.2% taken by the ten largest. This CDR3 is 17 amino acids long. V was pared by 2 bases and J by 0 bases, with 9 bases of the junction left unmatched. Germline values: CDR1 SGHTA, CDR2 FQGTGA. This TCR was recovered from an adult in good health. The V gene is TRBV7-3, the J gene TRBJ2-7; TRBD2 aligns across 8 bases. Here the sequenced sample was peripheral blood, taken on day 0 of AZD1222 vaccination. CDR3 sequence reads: CASSLSRGGLASYEQYF. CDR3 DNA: TGTGCCAGCAGCTTATCCCGGGGGGGTCTGGCCTCCTACGAGCAGTACTTC. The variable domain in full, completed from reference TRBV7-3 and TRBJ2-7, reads GAGVSQTPSNKVTEKGKYVELRCDPISGHTALYWYRQSLGQGPEFLIYFQGTGAADDSGLPNDRFFAVRPEGSVSTLKIQRTERGDSAVYLCASSLSRGGLASYEQYFGPGTRLTVT.